The rows below give T cell receptor beta chains drawn from one sample of a study of blood T cell repertoires in COVID-19. The protocol was immunoSEQ multiplex PCR, while the TCRdb copy is restricted to in-frame clones and leaves out a portion. The profile shows about 94,000 clones, roughly 80% of them singletons. What was sequenced was peripheral blood. These receptors were taken from an elderly woman with acute or convalescent COVID-19. Both conserved end residues are part of each CDR3.

TRBJ2-3 TRBV7-2 CASSSLAGPSTDTQYF
TRBJ2-5 TRBV6-5 CASSRQGKETQYF
TRBJ1-3 TRBV5-1 CASSPGTSSGNTIYF
TRBJ1-2 TRBV27 CASSLGTGYGYTF
TRBJ2-3 TRBV18 CASSQGLAGVWGTDTQYF
TRBJ1-2 TRBV30 CAWSALGGAAANYGYTF
TRBJ2-7 TRBV6-2/TRBV6-3 CASSPRAGNFYEQYF
TRBJ2-3 TRBV18 CASSPPGLRTDTQYF
TRBJ2-7 TRBV5-1 CASSGGAYEQYF
TRBJ1-1 TRBV5-1 CASRGGGGMNTEAFF
TRBJ2-7 TRBV4-1 CASSRAPGTNLEEQYF
TRBJ2-5 TRBV6-5 CASSYAGSYQETQYF
TRBJ1-2 TRBV6-5 CASSKHGDYGYTF
TRBJ1-2 TRBV7-9 CAMRQEYGYTF
TRBJ2-7 TRBV29-1 CSAWDRGRRYEQYF
TRBJ1-1 TRBV9 CASSLQGGTEAFF
TRBJ1-3 TRBV9 CASSVDWGGGNTIYF
TRBJ1-2 TRBV3-1/TRBV3-2 CASSLQGYGYTF
TRBJ2-7 TRBV18 CASSPNGLAGDSYEQYF
TRBJ1-3 TRBV6-1 CASSVLGRADGNTIYF
TRBJ1-4 TRBV10-3 CAISETGGNEKLFF
TRBJ2-1 TRBV7-9 CASSLNFGFLAGVYNEQFF
TRBJ1-5 TRBV19 CASRWGGTQPQHF
TRBJ1-6 TRBV9 CASSVGRPYNSPLHF
TRBJ2-1 TRBV28 CASTTGGNEQFF
TRBJ1-2 TRBV15 CATSSLPTGSNGYTF
TRBJ2-3 TRBV27 CASRPTGVSTDTQYF
TRBJ1-1 TRBV2 CASSEVSRGNTEAFF
TRBJ1-4 TRBV7-3 CASSLIRGEKLFF
TRBJ2-1 TRBV5-1 CASSLFPGSSYNEQFF
TRBJ2-1 TRBV11-3 CASSLESYNEQFF
TRBJ1-5 TRBV19 CASSRPAGDSNQPQHF
TRBJ1-5 TRBV27 CVEQGALLTQHF
TRBJ2-1 TRBV11-2 CASSLVAGHAIEQFF
TRBJ1-5 TRBV27 CASSLNGGGDQPQHF
TRBJ2-7 TRBV4-1 CASSQEPDPSSYEQYF
TRBJ1-1 TRBV7-9 CASSAQGEAEAFF
TRBJ1-2 TRBV3-1/TRBV3-2 CASSLRQLYGYTF
TRBJ2-3 TRBV7-2 CASSSSQGPDTQYF
TRBJ2-1 TRBV3-1/TRBV3-2 CASSHIGQMAYNEQFF
TRBJ2-7 TRBV5-1 CASSTRGGSYEQYF
TRBJ2-7 TRBV27 CASSLPGQGMNEQYF
TRBJ2-6 TRBV19 CASSSQGVSSGANVLTF
TRBJ2-7 TRBV5-8 CASTVAGLSYEQYF
TRBJ1-2 TRBV5-1 CASTTLAGNYGYTF
TRBJ2-3 TRBV7-8 CASSFRTHEEDTQYF
TRBJ1-5 TRBV6-6 CASRSDRAVQPQHF
TRBJ2-3 TRBV12-3/TRBV12-4 CASRGQGDTQYF
TRBJ2-3 TRBV5-1 CASSHDRGQGDTQYF
TRBJ2-1 TRBV5-1 CASSTGAGGNEQFF
TRBJ2-3 TRBV7-3 CASSLGGVRTDTQYF
TRBJ2-3 TRBV27 CASSLRQDTDTQYF